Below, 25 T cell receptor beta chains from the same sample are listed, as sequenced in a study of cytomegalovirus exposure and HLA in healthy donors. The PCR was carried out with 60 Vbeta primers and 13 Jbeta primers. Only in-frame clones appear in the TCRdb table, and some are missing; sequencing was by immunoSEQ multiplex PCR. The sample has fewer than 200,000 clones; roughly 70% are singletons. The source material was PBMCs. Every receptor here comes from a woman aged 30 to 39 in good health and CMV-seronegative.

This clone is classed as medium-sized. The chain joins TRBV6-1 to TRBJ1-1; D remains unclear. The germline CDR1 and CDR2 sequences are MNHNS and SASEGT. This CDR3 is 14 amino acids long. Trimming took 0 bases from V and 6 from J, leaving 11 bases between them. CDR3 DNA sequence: TGTGCCAGCAGTGAAGCGGGAGGAGGGTCTGAAGCTTTCTTT. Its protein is CASSEAGGGSEAFF.

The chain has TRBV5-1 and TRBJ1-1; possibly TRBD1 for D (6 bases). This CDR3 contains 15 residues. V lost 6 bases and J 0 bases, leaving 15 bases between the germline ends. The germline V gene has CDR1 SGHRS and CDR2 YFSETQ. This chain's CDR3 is CASTPGGAMNTEAFF. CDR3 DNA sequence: TGCGCCAGCACCCCTGGGGGGGCTATGAACACTGAAGCTTTCTTT. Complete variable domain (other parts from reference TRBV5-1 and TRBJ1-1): KAGVTQTPRYLIKTRGQQVTLSCSPISGHRSVSWYQQTPGQGLQFLFEYFSETQRNKGNFPGRFSGRQFSNSRSEMNVSTLELGDSALYLCASTPGGAMNTEAFFGQGTRLTVV.

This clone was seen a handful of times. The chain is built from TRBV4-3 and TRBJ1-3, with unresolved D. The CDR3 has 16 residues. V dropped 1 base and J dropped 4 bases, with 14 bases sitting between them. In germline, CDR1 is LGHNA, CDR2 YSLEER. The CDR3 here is CASSQVASGSGNTIYF. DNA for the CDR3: TGCGCCAGCAGCCAAGTCGCGTCGGGGTCCGGAAACACCATATATTTT.

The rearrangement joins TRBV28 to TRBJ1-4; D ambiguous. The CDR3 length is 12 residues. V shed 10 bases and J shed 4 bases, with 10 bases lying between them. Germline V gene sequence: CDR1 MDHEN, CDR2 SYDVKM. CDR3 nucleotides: TGTGCCATCAATCAGAATAATGAAAAACTGTTTTTT. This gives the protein CAINQNNEKLFF.

The CDR3 region has the DNA TGTGCCAGTAGTGCGGGACTGAACTACGAGCAGTACTTC. This codes for CASSAGLNYEQYF. The chain carries TRBV19 and TRBJ2-7; weak D call: TRBD2 (6 bases). Germline CDR1 LNHDA, CDR2 SQIVND (reference sequence). The CDR3 is 13 amino acids. Trimming pared 5 bases from V and 3 bases from J, leaving 11 bases between.

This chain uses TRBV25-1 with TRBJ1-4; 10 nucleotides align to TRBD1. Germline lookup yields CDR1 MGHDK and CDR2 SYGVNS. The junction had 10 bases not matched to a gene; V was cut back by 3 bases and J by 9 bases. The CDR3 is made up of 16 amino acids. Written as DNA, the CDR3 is TGTGCCAGCAGTGACCTAACCGGGACAGGGGATAAAAAACTGTTTTTT. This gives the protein CASSDLTGTGDKKLFF. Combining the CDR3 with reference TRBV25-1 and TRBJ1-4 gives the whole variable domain EADIYQTPRYLVIGTGKKITLECSQTMGHDKMYWYQQDPGMELHLIHYSYGVNSTEKGDLSSESTVSRIRTEHFPLTLESARPSHTSQYLCASSDLTGTGDKKLFFGSGTQLSVL.

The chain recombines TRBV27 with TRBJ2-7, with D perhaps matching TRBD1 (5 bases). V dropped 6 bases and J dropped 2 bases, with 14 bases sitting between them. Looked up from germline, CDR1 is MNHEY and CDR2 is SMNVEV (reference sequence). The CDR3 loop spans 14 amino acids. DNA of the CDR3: TGTGCCAGCAGGACTTATGCAGGGACCTACGAGCAGTACTTC. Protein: CASRTYAGTYEQYF.

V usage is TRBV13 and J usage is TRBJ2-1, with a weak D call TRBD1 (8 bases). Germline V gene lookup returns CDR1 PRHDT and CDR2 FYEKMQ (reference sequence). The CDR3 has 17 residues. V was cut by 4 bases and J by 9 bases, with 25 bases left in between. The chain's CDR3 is CASSSTGLGQGRGEQFF. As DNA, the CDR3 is TGTGCCAGCAGCTCGACTGGACTAGGACAGGGCCGCGGTGAGCAGTTCTTC. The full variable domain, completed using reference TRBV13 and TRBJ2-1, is AAGVIQSPRHLIKEKRETATLKCYPIPRHDTVYWYQQGPGQDPQFLISFYEKMQSDKGSIPDRFSAQQFSDYHSELNMSSLELGDSALYFCASSSTGLGQGRGEQFFGPGTRLTVL.

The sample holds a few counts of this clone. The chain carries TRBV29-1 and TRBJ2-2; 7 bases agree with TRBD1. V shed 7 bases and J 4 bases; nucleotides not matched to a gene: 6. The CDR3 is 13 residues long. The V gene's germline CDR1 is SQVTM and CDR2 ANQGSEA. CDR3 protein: CSAPGQITGELFF. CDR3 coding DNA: TGCAGCGCCCCGGGACAGATCACCGGGGAGCTGTTTTTT.

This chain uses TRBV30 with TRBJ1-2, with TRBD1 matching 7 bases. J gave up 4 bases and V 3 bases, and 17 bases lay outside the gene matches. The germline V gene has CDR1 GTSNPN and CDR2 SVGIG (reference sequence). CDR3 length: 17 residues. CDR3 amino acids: CAWSVVQGTTTSYGYTF. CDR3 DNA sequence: TGTGCCTGGAGCGTGGTACAGGGGACCACGACCAGCTATGGCTACACCTTC.

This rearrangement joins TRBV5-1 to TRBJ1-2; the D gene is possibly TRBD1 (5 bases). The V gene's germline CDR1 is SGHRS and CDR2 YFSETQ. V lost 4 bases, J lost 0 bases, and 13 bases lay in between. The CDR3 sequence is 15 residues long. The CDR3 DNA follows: TGCGCCAGCAGCAAAGGAGCGACAGCTAACTATGGCTACACCTTC. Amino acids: CASSKGATANYGYTF.

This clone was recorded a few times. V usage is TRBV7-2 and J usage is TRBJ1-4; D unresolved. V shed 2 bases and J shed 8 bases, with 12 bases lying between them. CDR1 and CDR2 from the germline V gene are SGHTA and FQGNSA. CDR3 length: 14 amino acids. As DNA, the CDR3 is TGTGCCAGCAGCTTAAGTTACATGGAGGAAAAACTGTTTTTT. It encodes CASSLSYMEEKLFF.

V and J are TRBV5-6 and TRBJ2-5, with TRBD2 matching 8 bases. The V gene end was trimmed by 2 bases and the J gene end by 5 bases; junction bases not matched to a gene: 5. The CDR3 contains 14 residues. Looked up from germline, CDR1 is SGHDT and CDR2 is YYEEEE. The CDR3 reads CASSFRGGVETQYF. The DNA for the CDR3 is TGTGCCAGCAGCTTTCGGGGGGGAGTTGAGACCCAGTACTTC.

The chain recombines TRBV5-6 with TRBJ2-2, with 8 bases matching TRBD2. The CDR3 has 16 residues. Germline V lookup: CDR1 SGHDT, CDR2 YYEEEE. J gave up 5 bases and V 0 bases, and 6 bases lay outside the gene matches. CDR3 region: CASSLVRGGFTGELFF. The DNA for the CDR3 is TGTGCCAGCAGCTTGGTACGGGGGGGTTTTACCGGGGAGCTGTTTTTT.

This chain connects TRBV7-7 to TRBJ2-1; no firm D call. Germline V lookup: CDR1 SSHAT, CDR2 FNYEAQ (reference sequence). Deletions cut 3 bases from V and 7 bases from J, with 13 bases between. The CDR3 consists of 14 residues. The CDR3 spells CASSFYGAMNEQFF. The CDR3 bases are TGTGCCAGCAGCTTTTACGGAGCCATGAATGAGCAGTTCTTC. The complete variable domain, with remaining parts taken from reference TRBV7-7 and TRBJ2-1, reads GAGVSQSPRYKVTKRGQDVTLRCDPISSHATLYWYQQALGQGPEFLTYFNYEAQPDKSGLPSDRFSAERPEGSISTLTIQRTEQRDSAMYRCASSFYGAMNEQFFGPGTRLTVL.

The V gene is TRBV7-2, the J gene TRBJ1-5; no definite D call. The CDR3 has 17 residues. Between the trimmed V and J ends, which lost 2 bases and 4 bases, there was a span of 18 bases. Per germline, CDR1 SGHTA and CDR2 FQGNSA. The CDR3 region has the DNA TGTGCCAGCAGCTTATATGTAGACCGGACGGGGAATCAGCCCCAGCATTTT. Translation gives CASSLYVDRTGNQPQHF.

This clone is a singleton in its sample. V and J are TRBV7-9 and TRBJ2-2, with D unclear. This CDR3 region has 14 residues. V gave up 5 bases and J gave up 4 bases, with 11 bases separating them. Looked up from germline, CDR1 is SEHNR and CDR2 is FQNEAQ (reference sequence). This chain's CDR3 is CASSPNARTGELFF. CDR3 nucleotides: TGTGCCAGCAGCCCTAACGCGCGCACCGGGGAGCTGTTTTTT.

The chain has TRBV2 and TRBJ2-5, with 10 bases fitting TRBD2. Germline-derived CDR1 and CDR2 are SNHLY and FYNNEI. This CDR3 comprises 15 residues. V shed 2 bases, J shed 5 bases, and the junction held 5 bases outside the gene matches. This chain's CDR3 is CASSESSGSSETQYF. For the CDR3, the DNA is TGTGCCAGCAGTGAATCTAGCGGGAGTAGTGAGACCCAGTACTTC.

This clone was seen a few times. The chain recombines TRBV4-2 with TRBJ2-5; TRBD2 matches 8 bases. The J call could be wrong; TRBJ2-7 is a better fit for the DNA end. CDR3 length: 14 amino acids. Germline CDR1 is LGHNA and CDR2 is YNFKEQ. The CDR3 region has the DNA TGTGCCAGCAGCGCCACTAGCGGAGACCACGAGCAGTACTTC. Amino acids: CASSATSGDHEQYF.

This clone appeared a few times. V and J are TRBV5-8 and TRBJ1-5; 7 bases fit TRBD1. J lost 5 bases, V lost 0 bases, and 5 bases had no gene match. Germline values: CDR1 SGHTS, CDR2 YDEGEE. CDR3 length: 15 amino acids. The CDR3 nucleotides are TGTGCCAGCAGCTTGGAAGCGACAGGGCATCAGCCCCAGCATTTT. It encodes CASSLEATGHQPQHF.

The CDR3 DNA is TGTGCCAGCAGCCCGCGGACAGGGTCTAATTCACCCCTCCACTTT. Its translation is CASSPRTGSNSPLHF. This chain connects TRBV7-3 to TRBJ1-6, with TRBD1 matching 8 bases. The CDR3 is 15 residues long. Germline V gene data show CDR1 as SGHTA and CDR2 as FQGTGA. J lost 6 bases, V lost 5 bases, and 6 bases had no gene match.

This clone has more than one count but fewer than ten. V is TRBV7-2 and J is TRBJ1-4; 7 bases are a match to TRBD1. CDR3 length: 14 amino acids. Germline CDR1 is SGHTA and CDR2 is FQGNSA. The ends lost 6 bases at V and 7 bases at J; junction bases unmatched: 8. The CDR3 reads CASSPPGGREKLFF. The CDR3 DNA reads TGTGCCAGCAGTCCACCAGGGGGTCGTGAAAAACTGTTTTTT.

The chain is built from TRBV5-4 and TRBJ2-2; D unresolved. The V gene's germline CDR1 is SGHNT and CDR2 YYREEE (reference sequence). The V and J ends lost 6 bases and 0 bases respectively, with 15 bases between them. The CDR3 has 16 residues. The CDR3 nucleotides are TGTGCCAGCACCTTTAAGAGTCTCGCGAACACCGGGGAGCTGTTTTTT. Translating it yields CASTFKSLANTGELFF.

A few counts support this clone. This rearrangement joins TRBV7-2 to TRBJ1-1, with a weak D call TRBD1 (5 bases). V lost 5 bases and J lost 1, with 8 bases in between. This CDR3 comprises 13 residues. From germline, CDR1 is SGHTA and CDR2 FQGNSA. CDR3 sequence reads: CASSNGGNTEAFF. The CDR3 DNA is TGTGCCAGCAGCAACGGGGGGAACACTGAAGCTTTCTTT.

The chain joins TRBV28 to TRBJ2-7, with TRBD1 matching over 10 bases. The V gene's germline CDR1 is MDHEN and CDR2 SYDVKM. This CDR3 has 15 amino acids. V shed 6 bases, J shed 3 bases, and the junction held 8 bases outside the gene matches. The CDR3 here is CASRPMDRGDYEQYF. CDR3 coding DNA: TGTGCCAGCAGACCCATGGACAGGGGGGACTACGAGCAGTACTTC.